The entry below gives a single T cell receptor beta chain sequence along with its context. In the original processing: Nucleated cell number was recorded as an estimate derived from reference gene primer amplification. The repertoire was sequenced with immunoSEQ multiplex PCR; TCRdb's copy has only in-frame clones and lacks some. That table supplies the V and J calls and clone size; D and trimming were determined from the DNA. The table includes about 200,000 clones, roughly 80% detected once. This sample is drawn from a study of blood T cell repertoires in COVID-19. About the research overall: From the United States, Italy and Spain came samples of acute and convalescent COVID-19.

The CDR3 contains 13 residues. Per germline, CDR1 KGHSH and CDR2 LQKENI. The V and J ends lost 2 bases and 2 bases respectively, with 6 bases between them. The source is a woman at least 80 years old with acute or convalescent COVID-19. Sequences were obtained from peripheral blood. The chain links TRBV18 to TRBJ1-1; D possibly corresponds to TRBD1 (5 bases). The CDR3 region is CASSPGANTEAFF. CDR3 sequence (DNA): TGTGCCAGCTCACCAGGGGCCAACACTGAAGCTTTCTTT.